This TCR beta chain was captured by sequencing in a study of T cells in Graves' hyperthyroidism and ophthalmopathy. Findings of the study overall: Blood also held most thyroid clonotypes expanded beyond 0.001.

The CDR3 covers 13 residues. V trimming: 8 bases; J trimming: 6 bases; junction bases outside the gene matches: 4. Germline-derived CDR1 and CDR2 are MNHNS and SASEGT. Researchers amplified the TCR beta CDR3 regions from RNA transcripts. An initial round of RT-PCR targeting the TCR CDR3 relied on the HTBI primer set. TCRdb analysed the multiplex PCR reads with MiXCR anew, one entry per CDR3 protein. This sample has around 420,000 distinct CDR3 sequences, with roughly an eighth found just once. Exclusions: uncontrolled infection, other autoimmune disease, pregnancy, lactation. This clonotype was counted ten times or more. Its antigen is as yet unknown.

The sequenced sample was blood. The TCR originated in a woman aged 18-29 years with Graves' hyperthyroidism. The chain combines TRBV6-1 with TRBJ2-1; 10 bases match TRBD2. CDR3 nucleotides: TGTGCCAGCGGAACTAGCGGGGTCAATGAGCAGTTCTTC. Its protein is CASGTSGVNEQFF.